The rows below give T cell receptor beta chains drawn from one sample of a study of T-cell reconstitution after alpha-beta-depleted transplantation in children. TCRdb fed the PCR reads into MiXCR, producing one record per CDR3 protein. The sample includes a few hundred thousand distinct CDR3 sequences, about 7% of them seen just once. Sequenced material: PBMCs, taken before TCRalphabeta/CD19-depleted stem cell transplant. The receptors were sampled from a boy between 2 and 10 years old with acute lymphoblastic leukemia, due to receive a stem cell transplant. The CDR3 runs from the conserved cysteine through the conserved F or W. Each record gives: CDR3 DNA, CDR3 protein, D gene, J gene, V gene, clone size. D genes are given only for firm matches. Rows may omit the clone size; those that give it use once, few, many or a size class.

DNA: TGCAGCGTTGAATACATCCTAAGCTCTGGGGCCAACGTCCTGACTTTC
CDR3: CSVEYILSSGANVLTF
D: NA
J: TRBJ2-6
V: TRBV29-1
size: many

DNA: TGCAGCGTTGTATCGGGACAGGGGGCGGGAGGCTACACCTTC
CDR3: CSVVSGQGAGGYTF
D: TRBD1
J: TRBJ1-2
V: TRBV29-1
size: NA

DNA: TGTGCCAGCAGCTTAGAAAGTAAAGCGAACAATGAGCAGTTCTTC
CDR3: CASSLESKANNEQFF
D: NA
J: TRBJ2-1
V: TRBV11-2
size: many

DNA: TGTGCCAGCAGCCCACGGGGTCCCAGCGCCAATGAGCAGTTCTTC
CDR3: CASSPRGPSANEQFF
D: NA
J: TRBJ2-1
V: TRBV7-9
size: few

DNA: TGTGCCAGCAAACCCTACAGTGGGGGAGAGACCCAGTACTTC
CDR3: CASKPYSGGETQYF
D: NA
J: TRBJ2-5
V: TRBV7-7
size: many

DNA: TGTGCCAGCAGCCAAGATGGAATTTCTGGGGCCAACGTCCTGACTTTC
CDR3: CASSQDGISGANVLTF
D: NA
J: TRBJ2-6
V: TRBV4-2
size: many

DNA: TGCAGTGCCATCAGGGGCGACTCCTACGAGCAGTACTTC
CDR3: CSAIRGDSYEQYF
D: NA
J: TRBJ2-7
V: TRBV20-1
size: many

DNA: TGTGCCAGCAGTTCCGGGGGCAAACCAAACTATGGCTACACCTTC
CDR3: CASSSGGKPNYGYTF
D: NA
J: TRBJ1-2
V: TRBV27
size: NA

DNA: TGTGCCAGCAGCTCTAGGGACGCCTCCTACGAGCAGTACTTC
CDR3: CASSSRDASYEQYF
D: NA
J: TRBJ2-7
V: TRBV28
size: many

DNA: TGTGCCTGGTCCGGGACAGGGTCCTACGAGCAGTACTTC
CDR3: CAWSGTGSYEQYF
D: TRBD1
J: TRBJ2-7
V: TRBV30
size: NA

DNA: TGTGCCAGCAGCTTAGCGGTCTCCTATAATTCACCCCTCCACTTT
CDR3: CASSLAVSYNSPLHF
D: NA
J: TRBJ1-6
V: TRBV7-8
size: NA

DNA: TGTGCCAGCAGCTTTTCAGGGCGGAACACTGAAGCTTTCTTT
CDR3: CASSFSGRNTEAFF
D: NA
J: TRBJ1-1
V: TRBV5-6
size: many

DNA: TGTGCCAGCGGCGGGAACTACAATGAGCAGTTCTTC
CDR3: CASGGNYNEQFF
D: NA
J: TRBJ2-1
V: TRBV18
size: once

DNA: TGTGCCAGCAGCGTAGGGGCAGGATTTCTCTCTGGGGCCAACGTCCTGACTTTC
CDR3: CASSVGAGFLSGANVLTF
D: NA
J: TRBJ2-6
V: TRBV9
size: few

DNA: TGTGCCAGCAGTCCCGGGACTAGCAAAAACATTCAGTACTTC
CDR3: CASSPGTSKNIQYF
D: TRBD2
J: TRBJ2-4
V: TRBV6-2/TRBV6-3
size: NA

DNA: TGTGCCAGCTCTACCCCGAGGCGCGTTCCCTACGAGCAGTACTTC
CDR3: CASSTPRRVPYEQYF
D: NA
J: TRBJ2-7
V: TRBV28
size: many

DNA: TGTGCCAGCAGCTGGACAGGGGAAGCCAAAAACATTCAGTACTTC
CDR3: CASSWTGEAKNIQYF
D: TRBD1
J: TRBJ2-4
V: TRBV25-1
size: many

DNA: TGCAGCGCAAACCTAACGCGGGTGGGCGGGAGGACAGATACGCAGTATTTT
CDR3: CSANLTRVGGRTDTQYF
D: TRBD2
J: TRBJ2-3
V: TRBV29-1
size: many

DNA: TGTGCCAGCAGTTTCCCCCCAGGGTTCACTGAAGCTTTCTTT
CDR3: CASSFPPGFTEAFF
D: NA
J: TRBJ1-1
V: TRBV12-3/TRBV12-4
size: many

DNA: TGCGCCAGCAGCGCCCTGACTAGCGGGATATTACAAGAGACCCAGTACTTC
CDR3: CASSALTSGILQETQYF
D: TRBD2
J: TRBJ2-5
V: TRBV5-1
size: many

DNA: TGTGCCAGCAGCTTAACAGGCCACTCCTACGAGCAGTACTTC
CDR3: CASSLTGHSYEQYF
D: NA
J: TRBJ2-7
V: TRBV5-6
size: NA

DNA: TGTGCCAGCAGCCCCCGTCGTACAGGGCCTGAGCAGTTCTTC
CDR3: CASSPRRTGPEQFF
D: NA
J: TRBJ2-1
V: TRBV7-2
size: many

DNA: TGCGCCAGCAGTTGGGGACTAGCGGGCGGAGAAGGGAGCTCCTACAATGAGCAGTTCTTC
CDR3: CASSWGLAGGEGSSYNEQFF
D: TRBD2
J: TRBJ2-1
V: TRBV5-1
size: few

DNA: TGTGCCAGCAGTTACACACTAGCGGGAGGTTACAATGAGCAGTTCTTC
CDR3: CASSYTLAGGYNEQFF
D: TRBD2
J: TRBJ2-1
V: TRBV6-2/TRBV6-3
size: many

DNA: TGCGCCAGCAGCTTGGGAACTAGCGGGAGAAAGATTGGCGAGCAGTACTTC
CDR3: CASSLGTSGRKIGEQYF
D: TRBD2
J: TRBJ2-7
V: TRBV5-1
size: many

DNA: TGTGCCAGCAGCTTCCAGGGACTAGCGGGACTCTCCTACAATGAGCAGTTCTTC
CDR3: CASSFQGLAGLSYNEQFF
D: TRBD2
J: TRBJ2-1
V: TRBV7-2
size: many

DNA: TGTGCCAGCAGGGGGATAGGAGAATCACCCCTCCACTTT
CDR3: CASRGIGESPLHF
D: NA
J: TRBJ1-6
V: TRBV12-3/TRBV12-4
size: NA

DNA: TGTGCCAGCAGCTTAGGGGGCTGGGGGCGAGAGACCCAGTACTTC
CDR3: CASSLGGWGRETQYF
D: NA
J: TRBJ2-5
V: TRBV7-8
size: many

DNA: TGTGCCAGCAGCCCCGCAGGGAGCCCTGAAGCTTTCTTT
CDR3: CASSPAGSPEAFF
D: NA
J: TRBJ1-1
V: TRBV7-9
size: few

DNA: TGCGCCAGCAGCCAAGATATCGGGGGCTCCTACAATGAGCAGTTCTTC
CDR3: CASSQDIGGSYNEQFF
D: NA
J: TRBJ2-1
V: TRBV4-3
size: few

DNA: TGTGCCAGCAGACAAAGGACAGGGTTTGTTCTCAATGAGCAGTTCTTC
CDR3: CASRQRTGFVLNEQFF
D: TRBD1
J: TRBJ2-1
V: TRBV11-3
size: many

DNA: TGCGCCAGCAGCCGTACCTGGACTAGCGGGGGGGCGGGACGACAAGAGACCCAGTACTTC
CDR3: CASSRTWTSGGAGRQETQYF
D: TRBD2
J: TRBJ2-5
V: TRBV5-1
size: NA

DNA: TGTGCCAGCAGCTTAGCGAAGTCCAAAAATGAGCAGTTCTTC
CDR3: CASSLAKSKNEQFF
D: NA
J: TRBJ2-1
V: TRBV7-9
size: many

DNA: TGTGCAGCCGGGGGGAGAAGCACAGATACGCAGTATTTT
CDR3: CAAGGRSTDTQYF
D: TRBD2
J: TRBJ2-3
V: TRBV12-3/TRBV12-4
size: many

DNA: TGTGCCAGCAGTTCCTCAAGTAACGAGCAGTACTTC
CDR3: CASSSSSNEQYF
D: NA
J: TRBJ2-7
V: TRBV27
size: few

DNA: TGTGCCAGCAGTTCGTTGACAGGTTATAGCAATCAGCCCCAGCATTTT
CDR3: CASSSLTGYSNQPQHF
D: NA
J: TRBJ1-5
V: TRBV6-5
size: few

DNA: TGTGCCAGCAGGGCCGGTCAGGGTGGGAATCAGCCCCAGCATTTT
CDR3: CASRAGQGGNQPQHF
D: NA
J: TRBJ1-5
V: TRBV12-3/TRBV12-4
size: many

DNA: TGCAGCGTCACCTCCGGGAGCCGAGACTACGAGCAGTACTTC
CDR3: CSVTSGSRDYEQYF
D: NA
J: TRBJ2-7
V: TRBV29-1
size: many

DNA: TGTGCCAGCAGGACGGACTGGGGAGAGACCCAGTACTTC
CDR3: CASRTDWGETQYF
D: NA
J: TRBJ2-5
V: TRBV2
size: few

DNA: TGTGCCAGCAGCACGGGGGGGAGCGCTGAAGCTTTCTTT
CDR3: CASSTGGSAEAFF
D: NA
J: TRBJ1-1
V: TRBV5-6
size: many

DNA: TGCAGTGCTAATCGGGACCCTTTGCGCGAGCAGTACTTC
CDR3: CSANRDPLREQYF
D: NA
J: TRBJ2-7
V: TRBV20-1
size: few

DNA: TGCAGTGCTCCTGGGCCTCTCGGCAGCACCGGGGAGCTGTTTTTT
CDR3: CSAPGPLGSTGELFF
D: NA
J: TRBJ2-2
V: TRBV20-1
size: few

DNA: TGTGCCAGCACGACCCAAGAGACCCAGTACTTC
CDR3: CASTTQETQYF
D: NA
J: TRBJ2-5
V: TRBV28
size: many

DNA: TGTGCCAGCAGCTTAGGGGCAACGGCCCTAAGCGCCCTAAATGAAAAACTGTTTTTT
CDR3: CASSLGATALSALNEKLFF
D: NA
J: TRBJ1-4
V: TRBV7-9
size: NA

DNA: TGCAGCGTTGAGGGCCGGGTTACCACAGATACGCAGTATTTT
CDR3: CSVEGRVTTDTQYF
D: NA
J: TRBJ2-3
V: TRBV29-1
size: many

DNA: TGCAGTGCTAGACTTGCTTTTTCCTACGAGCAGTACTTC
CDR3: CSARLAFSYEQYF
D: NA
J: TRBJ2-7
V: TRBV20-1
size: many

DNA: TGTGCCAGCAGCATAGGACTAGCGGGCTACGAGCAGTACTTC
CDR3: CASSIGLAGYEQYF
D: TRBD2
J: TRBJ2-7
V: TRBV7-2
size: many